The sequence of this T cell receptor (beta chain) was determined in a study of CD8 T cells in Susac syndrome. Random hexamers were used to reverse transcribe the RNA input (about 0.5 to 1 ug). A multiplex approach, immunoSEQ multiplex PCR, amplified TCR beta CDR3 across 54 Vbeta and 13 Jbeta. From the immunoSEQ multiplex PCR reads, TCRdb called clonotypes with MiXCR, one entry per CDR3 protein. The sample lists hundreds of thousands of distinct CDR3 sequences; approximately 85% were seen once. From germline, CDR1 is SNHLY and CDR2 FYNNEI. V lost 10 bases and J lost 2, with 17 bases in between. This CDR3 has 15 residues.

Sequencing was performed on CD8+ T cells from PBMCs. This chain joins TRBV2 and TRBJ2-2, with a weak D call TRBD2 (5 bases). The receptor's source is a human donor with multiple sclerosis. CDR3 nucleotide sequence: TGTGCCACCGGGGTCGTGCCAGAAAACACCGGGGAGCTGTTTTTT. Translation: CATGVVPENTGELFF.